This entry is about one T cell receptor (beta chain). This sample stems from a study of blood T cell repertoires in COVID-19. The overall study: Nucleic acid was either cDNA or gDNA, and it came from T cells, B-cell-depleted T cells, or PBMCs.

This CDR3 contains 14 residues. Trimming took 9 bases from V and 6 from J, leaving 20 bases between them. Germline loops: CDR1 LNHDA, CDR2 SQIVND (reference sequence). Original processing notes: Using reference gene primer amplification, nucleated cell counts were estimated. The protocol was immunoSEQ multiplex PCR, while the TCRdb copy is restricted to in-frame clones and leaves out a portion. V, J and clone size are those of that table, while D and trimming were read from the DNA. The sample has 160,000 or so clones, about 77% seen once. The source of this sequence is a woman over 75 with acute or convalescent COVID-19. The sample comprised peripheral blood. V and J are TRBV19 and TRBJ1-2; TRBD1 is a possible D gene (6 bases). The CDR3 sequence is CASEQRAGDNGYTF. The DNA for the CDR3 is TGTGCCAGCGAGCAGCGAGCGGGGGACAATGGCTACACCTTC.